The clone carrying this T cell receptor beta chain has a handful of counts. The antigen remains undetermined. Barcoded TCR alpha and TCR beta cDNA libraries with UMIs came from 5'RACE using constant-segment primers. TCRdb independently ran MiXCR on the 5' RACE reads; one entry per CDR3 protein. Found here are around 500,000 distinct CDR3 sequences, approximately 18% of them singletons; the top ten hold 10% to 15%. This sample was taken from a study of T-cell memory formation after mild COVID-19. The wider study: Clusters of TCRs were largely donor specific. Findings and limits, study-wide: Cross-reactive memory apparently joined, as some responding clones appeared in pre-infection memory.

Germline values: CDR1 LGHNA, CDR2 YNFKEQ. After removal of 5 bases from V and 5 bases from J, the junction contained 12 bases not matched to a gene. The CDR3 extends over 16 amino acids. J is TRBJ2-5 and V is TRBV4-2; 9 bases match TRBD2. This sequence originates from an adult woman who had mild COVID-19 (a few samples of this study predate the infection). Cell type and time point are not known. Sequencing was carried out using PBMCs or a T cell subset sorted from them (not recorded which). CDR3: CASSWSGRNGLETQYF. The CDR3, as DNA: TGTGCCAGCAGCTGGAGCGGGAGGAATGGACTGGAGACCCAGTACTTC.